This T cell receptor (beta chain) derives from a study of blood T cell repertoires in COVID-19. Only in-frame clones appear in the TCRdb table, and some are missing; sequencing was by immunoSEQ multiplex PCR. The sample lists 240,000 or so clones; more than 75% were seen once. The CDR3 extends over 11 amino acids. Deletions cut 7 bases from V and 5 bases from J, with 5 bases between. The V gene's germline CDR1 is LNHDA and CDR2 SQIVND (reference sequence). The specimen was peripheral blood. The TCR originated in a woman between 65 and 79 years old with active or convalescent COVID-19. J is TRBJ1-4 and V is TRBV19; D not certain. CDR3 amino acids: CASTVNEKLFF. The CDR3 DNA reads TGTGCCAGTACGGTCAATGAAAAACTGTTTTTT.